This TCR beta chain was recorded in a study of cytomegalovirus exposure and HLA in healthy donors. Background on the study: Of the donors genotyped, several hundred in all, less than 90% fell in the Caucasian-associated ancestry cluster. Study conclusions and caveats: In a later analysis, a missense DCLRE1C variant was linked to TCR beta V- and J-gene trimming. In a later analysis, specific HLA alleles were associated with 15,000 to 20,000 TCR beta sequences at a 0.05 false discovery rate.

The study ran its PCR with 60 Vbeta and 13 Jbeta primers. Repertoires were generated with immunoSEQ multiplex PCR, while TCRdb's copy carries only in-frame clones and drops some. The sample lists around 130,000 clones, 75% to 90% occurring once. Concerning this clone itself: Its antigen is as yet unknown.

The CDR3 is 15 residues long. Germline V gives CDR1 SGHTA, CDR2 FQGNSA. With V trimmed by 10 bases and J by 5 bases, 17 bases remained unmatched. This receptor was taken from a male donor in good health and CMV-seronegative. The genes are TRBV7-2 and TRBJ2-7, with 7 nucleotides matching TRBD1. Sequencing input: PBMCs. The CDR3 loop is CAILMTGQFRHEQYF. The DNA for the CDR3 is TGTGCCATCCTAATGACGGGACAGTTCCGCCACGAGCAGTACTTC.